Below, 7 T cell receptor beta chains from the same sample are listed, as sequenced in a study of blood T cell repertoires in COVID-19. The method was immunoSEQ multiplex PCR; TCRdb's version includes in-frame clones alone and lacks a portion of them. This table holds 150,000 to 200,000 clones, around 83% found once. The sample was peripheral blood. The receptors were gathered from a woman of 80 years or more in a cohort sampled during active or convalescent COVID-19.

This clone was counted once. The chain employs TRBV18 and TRBJ1-4, with a weak D call TRBD1 (5 bases). CDR3 length equals 15 residues. From germline, CDR1 is KGHSH and CDR2 LQKENI. Deletions cut 3 bases from V and 5 bases from J, with 13 bases between. CDR3 protein: CASSPYGAENEKLFF. In nucleotides, the CDR3 is TGTGCCAGCTCACCTTATGGGGCGGAGAATGAAAAACTGTTTTTT.

This chain joins TRBV19 and TRBJ2-6; TRBD1 matches 8 bases. Germline loops: CDR1 LNHDA, CDR2 SQIVND (reference sequence). The CDR3 consists of 17 residues. V dropped 7 bases and J dropped 0; count of bases not matched to a gene: 8. CDR3: CASNTGTGLSGANVLTF. The CDR3 DNA reads as TGTGCCAGTAATACCGGGACAGGCCTCTCTGGGGCCAACGTCCTGACTTTC.

This clone was seen once. The chain is built from TRBV19 and TRBJ2-3; TRBD1 might be the D (6 bases). CDR3 length: 14 residues. Germline lookup yields CDR1 LNHDA and CDR2 SQIVND (reference sequence). V was cut by 3 bases and J by 2 bases, with 9 bases left in between. The CDR3 is CASSIGQNTDTQYF. CDR3 DNA: TGTGCCAGTAGTATTGGACAGAACACAGATACGCAGTATTTT.

This clone was seen only once. This chain links TRBV6-6 with TRBJ1-1; 8 nucleotides match TRBD1. Germline V lookup: CDR1 MNHNY, CDR2 SVGAGI (reference sequence). The CDR3 is 13 residues long. With 8 bases clipped from V and 1 base from J, the junction kept 3 bases outside the gene matches. Here the CDR3 DNA reads TGTGCCAGCTACGGACAGGGGAACACTGAAGCTTTCTTT. Protein: CASYGQGNTEAFF.

The V and J genes are TRBV27 and TRBJ2-7; 12 bases match TRBD1. This CDR3 contains 15 residues. Germline CDR1 is MNHEY and CDR2 is SMNVEV (reference sequence). V dropped 5 bases and J dropped 4; count of bases not matched to a gene: 6. CDR3 sequence reads: CASSKGQGARYEQYV. DNA for the CDR3: TGTGCCAGCAGTAAGGGACAGGGGGCGCGGTACGAGCAGTACGTC.

The chain combines TRBV15 with TRBJ1-1; D uncertain. Trimming stripped 6 bases from V and 1 base from J, with 9 bases between. Looked up from germline, CDR1 is LNHNV and CDR2 is YYDKDF (reference sequence). This CDR3 is 13 amino acids long. Here the CDR3 DNA reads TGTGCCACCAGGGTCACACAGAACACTGAAGCTTTCTTT. Amino acids: CATRVTQNTEAFF.

V and J are TRBV4-1 and TRBJ2-1, with 7 nucleotides matching TRBD1. Germline CDR1 is MGHRA and CDR2 is YSYEKL. The CDR3 has 14 amino acids. The V and J ends lost 2 bases and 3 bases, in that order; junction bases with no gene match: 1. The CDR3 loop is CASSQPGGYNEQFF. CDR3 coding DNA: TGCGCCAGCAGCCAACCAGGGGGCTACAATGAGCAGTTCTTC.